This T cell receptor beta chain was recovered during a study of T cell repertoires in cytomegalovirus infection. On the study more broadly: Signatures in public TCR beta sequences pointed to both CMV infection and matching HLA type.

This clonotype has just a few counts. Its antigen remains unknown. TCRdb ran MiXCR on the reads and lists one entry per CDR3 protein. This sample has around 900,000 distinct CDR3 sequences, with under 40% found just once. The sequence came from a human donor in good health (CMV status not recorded). Some clones in this sample may be carry-over from other donors' samples. The input for sequencing was cultured CD8+ T cells from PBMCs, taken from culture after CMV antigen stimulation.

CDR3 protein: CASSARRPFNEKLFF. In DNA form, the CDR3 reads TGTGCCAGTAGTGCTCGACGGCCTTTTAATGAAAAACTGTTTTTT. The chain employs TRBV19 and TRBJ1-4; no reliable D call. The CDR3 is 15 amino acids. Germline V gene sequence: CDR1 LNHDA, CDR2 SQIVND (reference sequence). V was pared by 5 bases and J by 4 bases, with 14 bases between.